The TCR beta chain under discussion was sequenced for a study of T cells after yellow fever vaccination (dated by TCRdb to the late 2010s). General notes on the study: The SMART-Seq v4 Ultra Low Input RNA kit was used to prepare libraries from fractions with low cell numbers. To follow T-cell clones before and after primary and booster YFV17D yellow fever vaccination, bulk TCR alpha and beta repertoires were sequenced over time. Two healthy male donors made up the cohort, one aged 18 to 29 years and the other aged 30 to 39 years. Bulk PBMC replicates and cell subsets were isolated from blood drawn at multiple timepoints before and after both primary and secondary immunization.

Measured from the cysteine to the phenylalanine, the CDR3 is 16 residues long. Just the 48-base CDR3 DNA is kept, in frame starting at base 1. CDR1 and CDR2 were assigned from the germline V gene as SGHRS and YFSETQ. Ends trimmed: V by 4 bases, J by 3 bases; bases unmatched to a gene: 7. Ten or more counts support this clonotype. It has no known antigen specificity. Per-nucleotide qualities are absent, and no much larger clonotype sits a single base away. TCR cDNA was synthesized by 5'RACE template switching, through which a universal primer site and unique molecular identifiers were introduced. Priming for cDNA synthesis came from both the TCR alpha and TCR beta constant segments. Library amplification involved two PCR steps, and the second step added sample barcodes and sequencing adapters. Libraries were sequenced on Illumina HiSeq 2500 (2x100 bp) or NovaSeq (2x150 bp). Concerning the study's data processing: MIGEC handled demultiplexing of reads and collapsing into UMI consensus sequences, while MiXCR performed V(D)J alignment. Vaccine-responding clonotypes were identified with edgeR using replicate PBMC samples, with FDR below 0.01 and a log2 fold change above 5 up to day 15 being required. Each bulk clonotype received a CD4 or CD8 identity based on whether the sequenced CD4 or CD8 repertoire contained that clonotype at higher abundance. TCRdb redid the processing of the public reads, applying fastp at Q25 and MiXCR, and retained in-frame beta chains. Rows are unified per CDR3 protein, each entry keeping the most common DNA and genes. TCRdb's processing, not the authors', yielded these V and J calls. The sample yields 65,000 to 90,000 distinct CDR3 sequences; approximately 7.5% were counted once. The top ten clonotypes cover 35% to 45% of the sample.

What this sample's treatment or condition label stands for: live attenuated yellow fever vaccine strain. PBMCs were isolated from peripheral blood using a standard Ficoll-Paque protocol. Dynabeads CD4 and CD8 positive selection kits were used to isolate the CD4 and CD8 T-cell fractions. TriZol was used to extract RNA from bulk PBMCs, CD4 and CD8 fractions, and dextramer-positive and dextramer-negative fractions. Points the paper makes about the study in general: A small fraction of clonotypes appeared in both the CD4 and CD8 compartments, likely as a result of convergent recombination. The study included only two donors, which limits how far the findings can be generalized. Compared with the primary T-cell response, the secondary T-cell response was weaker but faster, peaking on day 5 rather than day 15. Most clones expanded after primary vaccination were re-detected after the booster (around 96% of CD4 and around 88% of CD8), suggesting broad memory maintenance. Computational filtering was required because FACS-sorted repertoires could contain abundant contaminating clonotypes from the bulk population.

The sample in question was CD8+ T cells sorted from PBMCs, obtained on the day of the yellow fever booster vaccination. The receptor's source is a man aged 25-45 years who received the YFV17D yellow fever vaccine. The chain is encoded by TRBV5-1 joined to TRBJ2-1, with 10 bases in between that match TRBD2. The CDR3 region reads CASSLPTSGNYNEQFF. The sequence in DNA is TGCGCCAGCAGCCTTCCAACTAGCGGGAACTACAATGAGCAGTTCTTC.